The 26 T cell receptor beta chains presented below share a single source sample, sequenced in a study of shared clonotypes between healthy human individuals. The protocol was immunoSEQ multiplex PCR, while the TCRdb copy is restricted to in-frame clones and leaves out a portion. The table lists about 1.5 million clones, approximately 98% of them singletons, with approximately 0.44% in the top ten. The sample taken for sequencing was naive CD4+ T cells sorted from blood. Subset given: CD45RA+ positively selected. The receptors come from a man aged 25-45 years in good health.

Here the CDR3 DNA reads TGTGCCAGCAGCTTCCGGGCGGCCAATGAGCAGTTCTTC. It translates to CASSFRAANEQFF. The chain links TRBV7-2 to TRBJ2-1; no clear D gene. The length of the CDR3 is 13 residues. Trimming took 3 bases from V and 6 from J, leaving 9 bases between them. CDR1 is SGHTA and CDR2 is FQGNSA in the germline V gene. Together with reference TRBV7-2 and TRBJ2-1, the CDR3 gives the full variable domain: GAGVSQSPSNKVTEKGKDVELRCDPISGHTALYWYRQSLGQGLEFLIYFQGNSAPDKSGLPSDRFSAERTGGSVSTLTIQRTQQEDSAVYLCASSFRAANEQFFGPGTRLTVL.

This chain joins TRBV9 and TRBJ2-6; 9 nucleotides align to TRBD1. Per germline, CDR1 SGDLS and CDR2 YYNGEE. The CDR3 runs to 17 residues. The V gene end was trimmed by 3 bases and the J gene end by 3 bases; junction bases not matched to a gene: 7. The CDR3 here is CASSGGTGLRGANVLTF. The CDR3 nucleotides are TGTGCCAGCAGCGGCGGGACAGGGTTGCGTGGGGCCAACGTCCTGACTTTC.

V gene TRBV11-1 combines with J gene TRBJ2-7, with TRBD2 as a possible D gene (5 bases). The germline V gene has CDR1 SGHAT and CDR2 FQDESV (reference sequence). V lost 2 bases and J 6 bases, leaving 14 bases between the germline ends. The CDR3 consists of 14 residues. The CDR3, as DNA: TGTGCCAGCAGCTTACAACTAGGGATTTCCGAGCAGTACTTC. As protein: CASSLQLGISEQYF.

The gene calls are TRBV12-5 and TRBJ1-1, with D possibly being TRBD1 (6 bases). Germline-derived CDR1 and CDR2 are LGHNT and FRNRAP. The germline V and J ends were trimmed by 7 bases and 6 bases, with 15 bases remaining between them. The CDR3 has 13 residues. CDR3 DNA sequence: TGTGCTAGTGCCCTGTTGGGGGGCGCTGAAGCTTTCTTT. Its translation: CASALLGGAEAFF.

The genes are TRBV6-5 and TRBJ2-1; 7 nucleotides line up with TRBD2. Germline values: CDR1 MNHEY, CDR2 SVGAGI. The V gene end was trimmed by 9 bases and the J gene end by 5 bases; junction bases not matched to a gene: 10. This CDR3 is 14 amino acids long. CDR3 in amino acids: CARAGTNDNNEQFF. The CDR3, as DNA: TGTGCCAGAGCCGGGACTAACGATAACAATGAGCAGTTCTTC.

The chain couples TRBV27 to TRBJ2-3; 7 positions match TRBD2. Per the germline V gene, CDR1 is MNHEY and CDR2 is SMNVEV (reference sequence). The CDR3 covers 15 residues. J was trimmed by 1 base and V by 4 bases; bases with no gene match: 5. The CDR3 DNA reads as TGTGCCAGCAGTTCCCTGGGGGGGGGCACAGATACGCAGTATTTT. It encodes CASSSLGGGTDTQYF.

V is TRBV19 and J is TRBJ2-3, with D unresolved. V was shortened by 4 bases and J by 5 bases, with 13 bases between the two germline ends. The CDR3 contains 14 residues. Looked up from germline, CDR1 is LNHDA and CDR2 is SQIVND (reference sequence). CDR3 in DNA: TGTGCCAGTAGTAGCACGGAAGATAGAGATACGCAGTATTTT. The encoded protein is CASSSTEDRDTQYF.

This chain uses TRBV5-6 with TRBJ2-1, with 8 bases matching TRBD2. There are 15 residues in the CDR3. Germline V gene data show CDR1 as SGHDT and CDR2 as YYEEEE. The ends lost 1 base at V and 6 bases at J; junction bases unmatched: 6. The CDR3 bases are TGTGCCAGCAGCTTGATCGGGACTAGTACCAATGAGCAGTTCTTC. Protein product: CASSLIGTSTNEQFF. Complete variable domain (other parts from reference TRBV5-6 and TRBJ2-1): DAGVTQSPTHLIKTRGQQVTLRCSPKSGHDTVSWYQQALGQGPQFIFQYYEEEERQRGNFPDRFSGHQFPNYSSELNVNALLLGDSALYLCASSLIGTSTNEQFFGPGTRLTVL.

This chain links TRBV19 with TRBJ2-6; TRBD1 is a possible D gene (5 bases). Germline V gene lookup returns CDR1 LNHDA and CDR2 SQIVND (reference sequence). This CDR3 contains 15 residues. V was cut by 4 bases and J by 1 base, with 8 bases left in between. The CDR3 spells CASSTDSSGANVLTF. The DNA of the CDR3 is TGTGCCAGTAGTACTGACAGTTCTGGGGCCAACGTCCTGACTTTC. The full variable domain, completed using reference TRBV19 and TRBJ2-6, is DGGITQSPKYLFRKEGQNVTLSCEQNLNHDAMYWYRQDPGQGLRLIYYSQIVNDFQKGDIAEGYSVSREKKESFPLTVTSAQKNPTAFYLCASSTDSSGANVLTFGAGSRLTVL.

The CDR3 reads CSATRRLQSDGYTF. The CDR3 region has the DNA TGCAGCGCCACGCGACGGCTCCAATCGGATGGCTACACCTTC. The V gene is TRBV29-1, the J gene TRBJ1-2, with D hard to call. There are 14 residues in the CDR3. Trimming removed 7 bases at V and 6 bases at J, with 21 bases between. CDR1 SQVTM and CDR2 ANQGSEA come from the germline V gene.

This clone was seen once. The chain uses TRBV27 and TRBJ2-5; TRBD1 might be the D (7 bases). This CDR3 is 16 amino acids long. Germline CDR1 and CDR2: MNHEY and SMNVEV (reference sequence). The V end was cut by 0 bases, the J end by 1 base, with 12 bases between. The CDR3 is CASSLSQGGPQETQYF. The CDR3 nucleotides read TGTGCCAGCAGTTTATCGCAGGGGGGCCCCCAAGAGACCCAGTACTTC.

The chain carries TRBV6-5 and TRBJ1-1; TRBD1 might be the D (6 bases). Trimming removed 6 bases at V and 4 bases at J, with 15 bases between. This CDR3 spans 14 amino acids. The V gene's germline CDR1 is MNHEY and CDR2 SVGAGI. The CDR3 here is CASRRQGRVTEAFF. CDR3 nucleotide sequence: TGTGCCAGCAGACGTCAGGGGCGAGTCACTGAAGCTTTCTTT.

This clone has only one observation. V gene TRBV7-2 combines with J gene TRBJ2-5; TRBD2 matches 8 bases. Looked up from germline, CDR1 is SGHTA and CDR2 is FQGNSA. The CDR3 is 15 residues long. Unmatched junction bases numbered 6, after V lost 1 base and J lost 5 bases. CDR3 amino acids: CASSLVREGWETQYF. CDR3 bases: TGTGCCAGCAGCTTAGTCCGGGAGGGTTGGGAGACCCAGTACTTC.

The V call is TRBV7-9, the J call TRBJ2-1, with D possibly being TRBD1 or TRBD2 (5 bases each). V lost 4 bases and J 2 bases, leaving 15 bases between the germline ends. The germline V gene has CDR1 SEHNR and CDR2 FQNEAQ (reference sequence). The CDR3 contains 16 residues. CDR3 residues: CASSSRRDQTYNEQFF. CDR3 nucleotides: TGTGCCAGCAGCTCTCGCCGGGACCAGACCTACAATGAGCAGTTCTTC.

The chain uses TRBV5-4 and TRBJ2-7, with 9 nucleotides matching TRBD1. Trimming took 0 bases from V and 2 from J; bases not matched to a gene: 6. Germline V gives CDR1 SGHNT, CDR2 YYREEE (reference sequence). The CDR3 covers 16 residues. CDR3 in amino acids: CASSLAGQGRTYEQYF. The CDR3 DNA is TGTGCCAGCAGCTTGGCCGGACAGGGGCGTACCTACGAGCAGTACTTC.

V gene TRBV28 combines with J gene TRBJ1-5, with TRBD1 matching over 9 bases. CDR3 length: 14 residues. After removal of 8 bases from V and 6 bases from J, the junction contained 8 bases not matched to a gene. CDR1 and CDR2 (germline): MDHEN, SYDVKM. The CDR3 spells CASLQDRGPQPQHF. CDR3 bases: TGTGCCAGCCTTCAGGACAGGGGTCCTCAGCCCCAGCATTTT.

The rearrangement uses TRBV10-3 and TRBJ1-5; 10 nucleotides line up with TRBD1. Per germline, CDR1 ENHRY and CDR2 SYGVKD. The trim removed 9 bases at V and 0 bases at J, leaving 11 bases unmatched. The CDR3 is 17 residues long. The CDR3 reads CAMPIEGQGYSNQPQHF. Here the CDR3 DNA reads TGTGCCATGCCAATTGAGGGACAGGGGTATAGCAATCAGCCCCAGCATTTT.

V and J are TRBV19 and TRBJ1-1, with 7 bases identical to TRBD1. CDR1 is LNHDA and CDR2 is SQIVND in the germline V gene (reference sequence). Trimming at V came to 6 bases and at J to 8 bases, leaving 15 bases not matched to a gene. This CDR3 has 15 residues. CDR3 protein: CASSQPQGQSGEAFF. The CDR3 DNA sequence: TGTGCCAGTAGCCAACCACAGGGACAGTCAGGAGAAGCTTTCTTT.

This sequence joins TRBV29-1 and TRBJ2-7, with D perhaps matching TRBD2 (5 bases). V was pared by 4 bases and J by 7 bases, with 14 bases between. The CDR3 has 12 amino acids. Germline V gives CDR1 SQVTM, CDR2 ANQGSEA. The CDR3 DNA is TGCAGCGTTGTAAAGGGAGTCGGGGAGCAGTACTTC. It codes for CSVVKGVGEQYF.

The J gene is TRBJ1-5, the V gene TRBV28; D uncertain. Trimming removed 2 bases at V and 11 bases at J, with 7 bases between. Germline values: CDR1 MDHEN, CDR2 SYDVKM. The CDR3 extends over 11 amino acids. The CDR3 DNA reads TGTGCCAGCAGTTTAACGTGGGCCCAGCATTTT. It translates to CASSLTWAQHF.

The V gene is TRBV28, the J gene TRBJ2-7; tentatively, D is TRBD1 (6 bases). Trimming removed 8 bases at V and 4 bases at J, with 18 bases between. The CDR3 extends over 14 amino acids. Germline loops: CDR1 MDHEN, CDR2 SYDVKM. In nucleotides, the CDR3 is TGTGCCAGCTTAGGAACAGGGCAGCAATACGAGCAGTACTTC. Protein sequence: CASLGTGQQYEQYF. Looking up the rest from reference TRBV28 and TRBJ2-7 gives the full variable domain: DVKVTQSSRYLVKRTGEKVFLECVQDMDHENMFWYRQDPGLGLRLIYFSYDVKMKEKGDIPEGYSVSREKKERFSLILESASTNQTSMYLCASLGTGQQYEQYFGPGTRLTVT.

The V call is TRBV11-2, the J call TRBJ2-2, with 7 bases fitting TRBD2. This CDR3 is 17 amino acids long. V lost 6 bases and J lost 4; bases outside the gene matches: 14. Germline loops: CDR1 SGHAT, CDR2 FQNNGV. CDR3 protein: CASRLLPGGLGTGELFF. The CDR3 DNA reads TGTGCCAGCAGGCTACTCCCGGGGGGACTGGGCACCGGGGAGCTGTTTTTT.

The chain employs TRBV28 and TRBJ1-5, with 9 bases lining up with TRBD1. Unmatched junction bases numbered 8, after V lost 0 bases and J lost 5 bases. Germline CDR1 is MDHEN and CDR2 is SYDVKM. This CDR3 region has 17 residues. The CDR3 coding sequence is TGTGCCAGCAGTTTATGGATGGGACAGGGCTCGGATCAGCCCCAGCATTTT. The encoded protein is CASSLWMGQGSDQPQHF.

The chain couples TRBV5-1 to TRBJ2-7; 8 bases are shared with TRBD1. This CDR3 spans 18 amino acids. CDR1 and CDR2 from the germline V gene are SGHRS and YFSETQ. V lost 2 bases to trimming and J lost 5 bases; unmatched junction nucleotides: 18. CDR3 protein: CASSFGGPLGTGRHEQYF. In DNA form, the CDR3 reads TGCGCCAGCAGCTTTGGGGGGCCCCTCGGGACAGGTAGACACGAGCAGTACTTC.

J is TRBJ2-1 and V is TRBV5-4; TRBD1 agrees at 7 bases. The junction had 8 bases not matched to a gene; V was cut back by 3 bases and J by 5 bases. The V gene's germline CDR1 is SGHNT and CDR2 YYREEE (reference sequence). CDR3 length equals 15 residues. CDR3 sequence: CASSSRDSHNNEQFF. CDR3 nucleotide sequence: TGTGCCAGCAGCTCCCGGGACAGCCACAACAATGAGCAGTTCTTC.

This chain connects TRBV11-1 to TRBJ2-3; 8 bases are shared with TRBD1. The CDR3 sequence is 13 residues long. From germline, CDR1 is SGHAT and CDR2 FQDESV (reference sequence). J gave up 1 base and V 6 bases, and 0 bases lay outside the gene matches. CDR3 DNA: TGTGCCAGCAGGGGACAGGGCACAGATACGCAGTATTTT. Translated, it gives CASRGQGTDTQYF.